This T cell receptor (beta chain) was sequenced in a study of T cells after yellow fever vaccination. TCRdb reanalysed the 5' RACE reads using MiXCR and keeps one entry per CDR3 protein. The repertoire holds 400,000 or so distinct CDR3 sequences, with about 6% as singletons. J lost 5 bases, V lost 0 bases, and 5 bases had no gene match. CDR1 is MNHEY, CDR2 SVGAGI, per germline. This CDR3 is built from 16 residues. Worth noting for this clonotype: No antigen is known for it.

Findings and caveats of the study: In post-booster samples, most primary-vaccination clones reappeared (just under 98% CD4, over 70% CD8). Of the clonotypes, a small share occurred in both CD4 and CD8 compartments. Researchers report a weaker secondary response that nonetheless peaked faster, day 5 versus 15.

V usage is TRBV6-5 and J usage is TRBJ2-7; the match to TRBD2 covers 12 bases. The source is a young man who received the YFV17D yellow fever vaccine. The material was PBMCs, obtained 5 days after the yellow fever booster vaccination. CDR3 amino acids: CASSYSQTSGSHEQYF. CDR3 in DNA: TGTGCCAGCAGTTACTCCCAGACTAGCGGGAGTCACGAGCAGTACTTC.